This T cell receptor (beta chain) was captured in a study of neurological immune-mediated disorders. The J segment lost 2 bases and the V segment lost 5 bases, leaving 9 bases of the junction unmatched. This CDR3 is built from 16 residues. Germline loops: CDR1 MDHEN, CDR2 SYDVKM. Study observations and caveats: Private repertoires in all groups were suggested by the absence of shared CDR3 amino acid sequences among expanded clones across subjects.

TCRdb itself ran the 5' RACE reads through MiXCR, one entry per CDR3 protein. The sample contains 70,000 to 95,000 distinct CDR3 sequences, around 14% of which appear only once. At least ten counts were recorded for this clonotype. Its antigen is unknown. Time point described: longitudinal time-point 2. This TCR was recovered from a female donor with HTLV-1-associated myelopathy (HAM/TSP). Sequenced: PBMCs. V is TRBV28 and J is TRBJ2-3; 8 bases align to TRBD2. CDR3: CASSHPGLGHTDTQYF. CDR3 sequence (DNA): TGTGCCAGCAGTCACCCGGGACTAGGGCACACAGATACGCAGTATTTT.